This T cell receptor beta chain derives from a study of untreated major depressive disorder. TCRdb keeps only in-frame clones here, not all; method: immunoSEQ multiplex PCR. The sample contains around 20,000 clones, around 93% of which appear only once. CDR3 length: 19 amino acids. CDR1 is KGHSH, CDR2 LQKENI, per germline. Trimming cost V 3 bases and J 1 base; bases outside gene matches: 11. V gene TRBV18 combines with J gene TRBJ2-6; TRBD1 agrees at 8 bases. Material for sequencing was CD4+ T cells from PBMCs. The sequence was collected from a man younger than 45 in good health. The CDR3 bases are TGTGCCAGCTCACCCCAGTACGGCAGGGGGCTATCTGGGGCCAACGTCCTGACTTTC. This translates into CASSPQYGRGLSGANVLTF.